This TCR beta chain emerged from a study of T cell responses to AZD1222 COVID-19 vaccine. Produced via immunoSEQ multiplex PCR; TCRdb's table is partial and in-frame only. The sample records some 97,000 clones, 87% being singletons. The V gene's germline CDR1 is SNHLY and CDR2 FYNNEI. The V end was cut by 4 bases, the J end by 0 bases, with 13 bases between. This CDR3 is built from 15 residues. This chain joins TRBV2 and TRBJ2-7, with a possible D match to TRBD2 (5 bases). This sequence originates from an adult in good health. This specimen was peripheral blood, taken on day 0 of MenACWY control vaccination. The chain's CDR3 is CASSGRSSYSYEQYF. CDR3 DNA sequence: TGTGCCAGCAGTGGGAGGTCGTCCTACTCCTACGAGCAGTACTTC. The whole variable domain, remainder taken from reference TRBV2 and TRBJ2-7, is EPEVTQTPSHQVTQMGQEVILRCVPISNHLYFYWYRQILGQKVEFLVSFYNNEISEKSEIFDDQFSVERPDGSNFTLKIRSTKLEDSAMYFCASSGRSSYSYEQYFGPGTRLTVT.